One and the same sample provided the 24 T cell receptor beta chains below, sequenced in a study of response to subunit inactivated influenza vaccine. MiXCR, run by TCRdb on the RT-PCR reads, gives a single entry per CDR3 protein. The table includes 800,000 or so distinct CDR3 sequences, over 20% detected once. The sequencing here drew on PBMCs from blood, taken about 5 days after vaccination. The receptor set was obtained from a middle-aged man who received an inactivated influenza vaccine.

The gene calls are TRBV15 and TRBJ2-7, with 8 bases that match TRBD1. CDR1 is LNHNV and CDR2 is YYDKDF in the germline V gene (reference sequence). This CDR3 has 15 residues. The junction had 5 bases not matched to a gene; V was cut back by 4 bases and J by 0 bases. CDR3 DNA sequence: TGTGCCACCAGCAAGACAGGGGCTGCCTCCTACGAGCAGTACTTC. The encoded protein is CATSKTGAASYEQYF.

The chain couples TRBV4-3 to TRBJ1-2, with D perhaps TRBD1 (5 bases). The V end was cut by 4 bases, the J end by 4 bases, with 13 bases between. The CDR3 has 14 amino acids. Germline values: CDR1 LGHNA, CDR2 YSLEER. The CDR3 DNA follows: TGCGCCAGCAGCCGAGGAGGAGGGGCCTATGGCTACACCTTC. Translation gives CASSRGGGAYGYTF.

This clonotype was counted only a few times. V usage is TRBV10-3 and J usage is TRBJ2-3; 11 bases fit TRBD2. V lost 8 bases and J lost 4; bases outside the gene matches: 8. The germline V gene encodes CDR1 ENHRY and CDR2 SYGVKD. The CDR3 is 15 amino acids. DNA for the CDR3: TGTGCCATCCGACGTAGCGGGGGGGCTGCAGATACGCAGTATTTT. Its protein product is CAIRRSGGAADTQYF.

This chain connects TRBV20-1 to TRBJ2-1; perhaps TRBD1 as D (7 bases). V lost 6 bases to trimming and J lost 1 base, with 13 bases between them. This CDR3 contains 14 residues. Germline assignment: CDR1 DFQATT and CDR2 SNEGSKA (reference sequence). The CDR3: CSAQEGASYNEQFF. In DNA form, the CDR3 reads TGCAGTGCCCAGGAGGGGGCATCCTACAATGAGCAGTTCTTC.

This clonotype turned up a few times. The rearrangement joins TRBV12-3 or TRBV12-4 to TRBJ1-5, with D perhaps TRBD1 (5 bases). Deletions cut 5 bases from V and 3 bases from J, with 14 bases between. The CDR3 loop spans 15 amino acids. The CDR3, as DNA: TGTGCCAGCAGTCTCTCTACAGGTCCCAATCAGCCCCAGCATTTT. It codes for CASSLSTGPNQPQHF.

This clonotype was detected only a few times. This rearrangement joins TRBV7-2 to TRBJ1-1, with no clear D. Germline V gives CDR1 SGHTA, CDR2 FQGNSA. The CDR3 runs to 15 residues. The V end lost 1 base, the J end lost 1 base, and 10 bases lay between the germline ends. DNA for the CDR3: TGTGCCAGCAGCTTAGAGGGTTACGGGAACACTGAAGCTTTCTTT. As protein: CASSLEGYGNTEAFF.

This rearrangement joins TRBV6-2 or TRBV6-3 to TRBJ2-3; D gene uncertain. The CDR3 spans 15 residues. Germline lookup yields CDR1 MNHEY and CDR2 SVGEGT. V was trimmed by 6 bases and J by 4 bases, leaving 17 bases between them. The CDR3 region has the DNA TGTGCCAGCAGCCCTCTCGTACCAGGAGCAGATACGCAGTATTTT. This codes for CASSPLVPGADTQYF.

This clonotype showed up just a few times. The chain carries TRBV19 and TRBJ1-6, with 10 nucleotides matching TRBD1. The CDR3 is 17 residues long. Per the germline V gene, CDR1 is LNHDA and CDR2 is SQIVND (reference sequence). V gave up 3 bases and J gave up 7 bases; unmatched junction bases: 9. This CDR3 reads CASSMKTGGIGNSPLHF. DNA for the CDR3: TGTGCCAGTAGTATGAAGACAGGGGGCATAGGAAATTCACCCCTCCACTTT.

This clonotype has just a few counts. The rearrangement links TRBV7-9 to TRBJ2-7; 7 positions agree with TRBD1. The J segment lost 5 bases and the V segment lost 1 base, leaving 5 bases of the junction unmatched. The CDR3 runs 14 residues. Germline CDR1 reads SEHNR; CDR2 reads FQNEAQ (reference sequence). CDR3 bases: TGTGCCAGCAGCTTAGAGACAGGGTCCCACGAGCAGTACTTC. Translation: CASSLETGSHEQYF.

This clonotype has more than one count but fewer than ten. The rearrangement links TRBV5-8 to TRBJ1-3; no reliable D call. Germline CDR1 reads SGHTS; CDR2 reads YDEGEE. This CDR3 contains 16 residues. V was shortened by 3 bases and J by 1 base, with 14 bases between the two germline ends. The CDR3 loop reads CASSSQTRNSGNTIYF. In nucleotides, the CDR3 is TGTGCCAGCAGCTCCCAGACTCGGAATTCTGGAAACACCATATATTTT.

This clonotype was recorded a few times. This sequence joins TRBV5-6 and TRBJ2-3; tentatively, D is TRBD1 (5 bases). CDR1 SGHDT and CDR2 YYEEEE come from the germline V gene. The CDR3 contains 17 residues. V shed 0 bases and J shed 2 bases, with 16 bases lying between them. The CDR3 is CASSLGGSVLYTDTQYF. CDR3 DNA sequence: TGTGCCAGCAGCTTGGGGGGCTCCGTCTTGTACACAGATACGCAGTATTTT.

The chain employs TRBV6-1 and TRBJ2-3, with unresolved D. Germline V gene sequence: CDR1 MNHNS, CDR2 SASEGT. The V end was cut by 10 bases, the J end by 1 base, with 15 bases between. The CDR3 extends over 14 amino acids. For the CDR3, the DNA is TGTGCCACCCAACAGAAGTTTGGCACAGATACGCAGTATTTT. It codes for CATQQKFGTDTQYF.

The chain carries TRBV4-2 and TRBJ2-7, with 9 bases aligning to TRBD1. Per the germline V gene, CDR1 is LGHNA and CDR2 is YNFKEQ. The CDR3 is 15 amino acids. Losses at the gene ends were 1 base for V and 2 bases for J; bases not matched to a gene: 3. The CDR3: CASSQGQGVTYEQYF. CDR3 nucleotide sequence: TGTGCCAGCAGCCAAGGACAGGGGGTGACCTACGAGCAGTACTTC.

V is TRBV7-2 and J is TRBJ1-2; D remains ambiguous. The CDR3 length is 13 residues. Trimming pared 3 bases from V and 8 bases from J, leaving 13 bases between. In germline, CDR1 is SGHTA, CDR2 FQGNSA. This chain's CDR3 is CASSLEGFGGYTF. The CDR3 DNA reads as TGTGCCAGCAGCTTGGAAGGTTTTGGGGGCTACACCTTC.

V usage is TRBV2 and J usage is TRBJ2-1; D possibly uses TRBD1 or TRBD2 (5 bases each). This CDR3 comprises 13 residues. Trimming took 9 bases from V and 3 from J, leaving 12 bases between them. CDR1 is SNHLY, CDR2 FYNNEI, per germline. The CDR3 DNA is TGTGCCAGTTCGGGACGTGTCTACAATGAGCAGTTCTTC. It codes for CASSGRVYNEQFF.

The rearrangement uses TRBV2 and TRBJ2-1; 7 bases align to TRBD2. The CDR3 is 12 residues long. Per germline, CDR1 SNHLY and CDR2 FYNNEI. The trim removed 5 bases at V and 10 bases at J, leaving 5 bases unmatched. The CDR3 region is CASSRQRDEQFF. CDR3 DNA: TGTGCCAGCAGTCGCCAGCGGGACGAGCAGTTCTTC.

The rearrangement links TRBV5-1 to TRBJ2-7; 7 nucleotides agree with TRBD1. The ends lost 0 bases at V and 3 bases at J; junction bases unmatched: 6. This CDR3 region has 15 residues. Germline lookup yields CDR1 SGHRS and CDR2 YFSETQ. The CDR3 is CASSLAGTVDYEQYF. CDR3 nucleotide sequence: TGCGCCAGCAGCTTGGCTGGGACAGTGGACTACGAGCAGTACTTC.

This clonotype was seen more than once but under ten times. The chain recombines TRBV20-1 with TRBJ2-2; 11 nucleotides match TRBD2. The CDR3 totals 18 residues. The V segment lost 0 bases and the J segment 2 bases; nucleotides outside the gene matches: 8. The germline CDR1 and CDR2 sequences are DFQATT and SNEGSKA (reference sequence). CDR3 sequence: CSARDYTSGGANTGELFF. The CDR3 nucleotides are TGCAGTGCTAGAGATTATACTAGCGGGGGAGCCAACACCGGGGAGCTGTTTTTT.

The chain links TRBV7-9 to TRBJ2-5; D is perhaps TRBD1 (9 bases). The ends were cut back, 7 bases at V and 3 bases at J, with 24 bases in the middle. CDR3 length: 17 amino acids. Germline lookup yields CDR1 SEHNR and CDR2 FQNEAQ (reference sequence). CDR3 region: CASTVIAGQGAEETQYF. The CDR3, as DNA: TGTGCCAGCACCGTGATAGCGGGACAGGGTGCGGAAGAGACCCAGTACTTC.

CDR3 loop: CASGGTGGYNEQFF. Here the CDR3 DNA reads TGTGCCAGCGGCGGGACAGGGGGTTACAATGAGCAGTTCTTC. The chain has TRBV7-9 and TRBJ2-1; the match to TRBD1 covers 11 bases. The CDR3 spans 14 residues. The V gene end was trimmed by 8 bases and the J gene end by 4 bases; junction bases not matched to a gene: 4. The germline V gene has CDR1 SEHNR and CDR2 FQNEAQ (reference sequence).

In its sample, this clonotype was seen a few times. This chain links TRBV3-1 with TRBJ2-1; D is unclear. Germline values: CDR1 LGHDT, CDR2 YNNKEL (reference sequence). The CDR3 has 13 amino acids. Deletions cut 1 base from V and 9 bases from J, with 10 bases between. For the CDR3, the DNA is TGTGCCAGCAGCCAAGTTCTGGTGGGTGAGCAGTTCTTC. Its translation is CASSQVLVGEQFF.

The V call is TRBV2, the J call TRBJ2-5; 11 bases match TRBD1. Germline lookup yields CDR1 SNHLY and CDR2 FYNNEI. The CDR3 extends over 14 amino acids. Trimming cost V 6 bases and J 3 bases; bases outside gene matches: 3. The CDR3 region has the DNA TGTGCCAGCAGCGGGACAGGGGGGAAAGAGACCCAGTACTTC. It encodes CASSGTGGKETQYF.

The chain is built from TRBV5-1 and TRBJ2-7; tentatively, D is TRBD1 (6 bases). Trimming stripped 3 bases from V and 8 bases from J, with 21 bases between. The length of the CDR3 is 15 residues. CDR1 is SGHRS, CDR2 YFSETQ, per germline. The CDR3 sequence is CASSSDIRTAAKQYF. In DNA form, the CDR3 reads TGCGCCAGCAGCTCCGACATTAGGACAGCGGCAAAGCAGTACTTC.

In this sample, this clonotype turned up a few times. The J gene is TRBJ1-2, the V gene TRBV12-3 or TRBV12-4, with 7 bases aligning to TRBD1. V lost 2 bases, J lost 8 bases, and 8 bases stayed unmatched. The CDR3 is 14 residues long. CDR3 residues: CASSLMKGAQGYTF. The CDR3, as DNA: TGTGCCAGCAGTTTAATGAAGGGGGCGCAGGGCTACACCTTC.